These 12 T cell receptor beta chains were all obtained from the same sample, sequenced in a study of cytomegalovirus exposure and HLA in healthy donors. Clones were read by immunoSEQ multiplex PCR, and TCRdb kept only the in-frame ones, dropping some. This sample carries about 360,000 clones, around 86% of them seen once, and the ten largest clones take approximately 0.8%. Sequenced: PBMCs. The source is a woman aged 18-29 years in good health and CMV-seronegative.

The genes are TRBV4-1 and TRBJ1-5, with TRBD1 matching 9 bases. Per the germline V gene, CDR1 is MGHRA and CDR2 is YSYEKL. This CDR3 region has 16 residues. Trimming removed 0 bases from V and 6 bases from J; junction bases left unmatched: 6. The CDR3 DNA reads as TGCGCCAGCAGCCAAGATAACAGGGGGCCAATTCAGCCCCAGCATTTT. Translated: CASSQDNRGPIQPQHF.

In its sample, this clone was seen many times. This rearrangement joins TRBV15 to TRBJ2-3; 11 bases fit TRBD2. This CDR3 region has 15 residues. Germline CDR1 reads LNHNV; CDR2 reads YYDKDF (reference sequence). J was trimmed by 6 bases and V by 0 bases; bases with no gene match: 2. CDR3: CATSRELAGVDTQYF. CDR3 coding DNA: TGTGCCACCAGCAGAGAACTAGCGGGAGTGGATACGCAGTATTTT.

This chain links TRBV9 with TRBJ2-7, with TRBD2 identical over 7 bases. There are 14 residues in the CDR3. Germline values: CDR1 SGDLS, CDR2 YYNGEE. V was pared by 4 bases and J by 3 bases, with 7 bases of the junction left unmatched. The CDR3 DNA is TGTGCCAGCAGCCCTTCTAGCGGACTCTACGAGCAGTACTTC. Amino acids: CASSPSSGLYEQYF.

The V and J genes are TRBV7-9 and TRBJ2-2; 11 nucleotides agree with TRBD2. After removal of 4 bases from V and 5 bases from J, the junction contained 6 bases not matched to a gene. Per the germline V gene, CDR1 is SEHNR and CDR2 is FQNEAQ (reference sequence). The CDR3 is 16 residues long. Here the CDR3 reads CASSSGLADYTGELFF. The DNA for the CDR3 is TGTGCCAGCAGCTCGGGACTAGCGGATTATACCGGGGAGCTGTTTTTT.

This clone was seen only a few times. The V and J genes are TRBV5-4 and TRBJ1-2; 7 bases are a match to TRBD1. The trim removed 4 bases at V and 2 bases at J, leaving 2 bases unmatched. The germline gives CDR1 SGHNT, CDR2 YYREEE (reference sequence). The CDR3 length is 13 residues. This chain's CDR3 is CASSLQGNYGYTF. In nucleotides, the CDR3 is TGTGCCAGCAGCCTACAGGGGAACTATGGCTACACCTTC. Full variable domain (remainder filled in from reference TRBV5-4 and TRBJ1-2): ETGVTQSPTHLIKTRGQQVTLRCSSQSGHNTVSWYQQALGQGPQFIFQYYREEENGRGNFPPRFSGLQFPNYSSELNVNALELDDSALYLCASSLQGNYGYTFGSGTRLTVV.

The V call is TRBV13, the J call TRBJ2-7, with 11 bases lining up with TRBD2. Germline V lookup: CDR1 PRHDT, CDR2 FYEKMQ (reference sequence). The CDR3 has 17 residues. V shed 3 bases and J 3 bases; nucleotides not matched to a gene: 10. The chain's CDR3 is CASSLRLAGGSYYEQYF. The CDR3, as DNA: TGTGCCAGCAGCTTGAGGCTAGCGGGAGGTTCGTACTACGAGCAGTACTTC.

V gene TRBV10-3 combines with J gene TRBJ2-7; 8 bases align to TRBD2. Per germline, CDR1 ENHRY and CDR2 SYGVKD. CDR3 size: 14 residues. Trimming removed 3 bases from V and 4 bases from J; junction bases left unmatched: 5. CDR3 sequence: CAISDREGSYEQYF. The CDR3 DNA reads TGTGCCATCAGTGACCGGGAGGGGTCTTACGAGCAGTACTTC.

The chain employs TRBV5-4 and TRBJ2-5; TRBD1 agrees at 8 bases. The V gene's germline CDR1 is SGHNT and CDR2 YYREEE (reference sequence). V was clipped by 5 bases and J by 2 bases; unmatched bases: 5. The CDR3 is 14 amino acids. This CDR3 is CASRSWDRQETQYF. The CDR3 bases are TGTGCCAGCAGGTCCTGGGACAGGCAAGAGACCCAGTACTTC.

The CDR3 region is CASSLSASFYEQYF. CDR3 DNA sequence: TGTGCCAGCAGTTTATCGGCAAGTTTCTACGAGCAGTACTTC. This chain links TRBV27 with TRBJ2-7; no definite D call. The CDR3 extends over 14 amino acids. Trimming pared 0 bases from V and 3 bases from J, leaving 9 bases between. The V gene's germline CDR1 is MNHEY and CDR2 SMNVEV (reference sequence).

CDR3 sequence: CASSPDRVQPQHF. CDR3 in DNA: TGTGCCAGCAGCCCGGACAGGGTTCAGCCCCAGCATTTT. J is TRBJ1-5 and V is TRBV28; TRBD1 matches 8 bases. The trim removed 6 bases at V and 6 bases at J, leaving 4 bases unmatched. The CDR3 loop spans 13 amino acids. Germline CDR1 MDHEN, CDR2 SYDVKM.

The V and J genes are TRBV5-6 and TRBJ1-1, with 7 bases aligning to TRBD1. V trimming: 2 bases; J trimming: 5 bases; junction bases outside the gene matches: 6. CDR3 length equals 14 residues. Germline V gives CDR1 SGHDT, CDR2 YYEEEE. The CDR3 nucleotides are TGTGCCAGCAGCTTTACAGGGGATCGGACTGAAGCTTTCTTT. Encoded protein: CASSFTGDRTEAFF.

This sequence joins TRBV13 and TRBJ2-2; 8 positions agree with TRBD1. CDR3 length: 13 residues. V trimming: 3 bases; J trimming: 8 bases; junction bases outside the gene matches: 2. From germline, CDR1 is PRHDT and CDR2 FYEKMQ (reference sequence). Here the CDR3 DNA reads TGTGCCAGCAGCTTCAGGGGGCCTGGGGAGCTGTTTTTT. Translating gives CASSFRGPGELFF.